This T cell receptor beta chain is drawn from a study of cytomegalovirus exposure and HLA in healthy donors. CDR1 and CDR2 from the germline V gene are SGDLS and YYNGEE. J was trimmed by 10 bases and V by 1 base; bases with no gene match: 14. The CDR3 consists of 16 residues. The PCR was carried out with 60 Vbeta primers and 13 Jbeta primers. TCRdb's table, derived via immunoSEQ multiplex PCR, lists solely in-frame clones and lacks some. The table shows some 65,000 clones, with roughly 60% occurring only once. Study conclusions and caveats: Analyses of presence/absence relied on an assumption of roughly uniform sequencing depth across donors. Accurate prediction of most subjects' HLA-A and HLA-B alleles from TCR beta sequences was reported. The majority of TCR sequences were rare, yet some public TCRs appeared in many donors. It emerged from a later analysis that several of the most significant clusters appeared to be linked to common viral pathogens.

For this clone: The target antigen is unknown.

Sequencing was performed on PBMCs. The receptor comes from a young man in good health and CMV-seronegative. This chain connects TRBV9 to TRBJ2-1; 7 positions match TRBD2. The CDR3 DNA sequence: TGTGCCAGCAGCGTATACGATGGACTAGGCGCTGGGGAGCAGTTCTTC. Protein: CASSVYDGLGAGEQFF.